This section outlines one TCR beta chain sequence together with its context. Sequencing used immunoSEQ multiplex PCR; TCRdb keeps in-frame clones, though not all of them. Among tens of thousands of clones listed, around four fifths were seen once. Trimming at V came to 6 bases and at J to 7 bases, leaving 12 bases not matched to a gene. CDR1 KGHSH and CDR2 LQKENI come from the germline V gene. This CDR3 spans 17 amino acids. The data were obtained in a study of OX40 agonist ivuxolimab in advanced cancers. The sample was CD4+ or CD8+ T cells sorted from blood, taken in a trial of the OX40 agonist ivuxolimab. The sequence came from an adult with an advanced solid tumor such as melanoma, head and neck, liver or kidney cancer. The gene calls are TRBV18 and TRBJ2-1; 13 bases line up with TRBD2. The CDR3 reads CASSLTSGGATRNEQFF. In nucleotides, the CDR3 is TGTGCCAGCTCCCTTACTAGCGGGGGGGCCACTAGGAATGAGCAGTTCTTC.